The clone carrying this T cell receptor (beta chain) was detected many times. V was shortened by 1 base and J by 1 base, with 9 bases between the two germline ends. Germline-derived CDR1 and CDR2 are SEHNR and FQNEAQ (reference sequence). The CDR3 runs 15 residues. The sample is drawn from a study of molecular identifiers for immune sequencing clone quantification. MiXCR, run by TCRdb on the PCR reads, gives a single entry per CDR3 protein. This sample has about 640,000 distinct CDR3 sequences, with nearly 20% found just once. The V call is TRBV7-9, the J call TRBJ2-3, with a tentative D call TRBD2 (6 bases). Sequencing was done on a sample of naive CD8+ T cells from blood, with Jurkat cell RNA spiked in. As for subset: FACS-sorted CD8+CD4-CCR7+CD45RA+ naive T cells. The sequence came from a human donor in good health. Some libraries in this study had Jurkat cell RNA spiked in. The CDR3 DNA sequence: TGTGCCAGCAGCTTAGTCTCGGGAGGCACAGATACGCAGTATTTT. Its protein product is CASSLVSGGTDTQYF.